Shown below are 3 T cell receptor beta chains from a single sample sequenced in a study of blood T cell repertoires in COVID-19 (dated by TCRdb to about 2020). Receptor amplification or capture employed the immunoSEQ multiplex PCR assay. In its TCRdb copy, this immuneACCESS table keeps in-frame sequences only and misses some clones. Where compared with another copy, unresolved V genes explain less than half of these, and the others have no known cause. Within this sample are approximately 40,000 clones, with about 85% of them counted one time only. Together, the top ten hold roughly 13% of the sample. Sequencing was done on a sample of peripheral blood. All receptors derive from a human donor in a cohort sampled during active COVID-19.

V gene TRBV11-1 combines with J gene TRBJ2-2; D is undetermined. CDR1 and CDR2 from the germline V gene are SGHAT and FQDESV (reference sequence). The V end lost 5 bases, the J end lost 2 bases, and 3 bases lay between the germline ends. The CDR3 contains 12 residues. The CDR3 reads CASSLNTGELFF. The CDR3 DNA follows: TGTGCCAGCAGCCTAAACACCGGGGAGCTGTTTTTT.

This chain joins TRBV11-2 and TRBJ2-2, with no clear D. The CDR3 has 12 amino acids. Trimming stripped 5 bases from V and 5 bases from J, with 6 bases between. CDR1 SGHAT and CDR2 FQNNGV come from the germline V gene. The CDR3: CASSLGTGELFF. CDR3 nucleotide sequence: TGTGCCAGCAGCCTCGGGACCGGGGAGCTGTTTTTT.

The J gene is TRBJ2-1, the V gene TRBV18; 11 nucleotides match TRBD1. This CDR3 region has 15 residues. V was clipped by 3 bases and J by 6 bases; unmatched bases: 4. Germline CDR1 reads KGHSH; CDR2 reads LQKENI. CDR3 sequence (DNA): TGTGCCAGCTCACCTTACGGGACAGGGGGCAATGAGCAGTTCTTC. It yields the protein CASSPYGTGGNEQFF.